These 8 T cell receptor beta chains came from one sample sequenced in a study of technical replicates of blood from several donors. TCRdb keeps only in-frame clones here, not all; method: immunoSEQ multiplex PCR. In the table there are roughly 70,000 clones, around 96% of which are singletons. Sequencing was done on a sample of T cells isolated from PBMCs. The origin of the receptors is a human donor in good health.

V and J are TRBV7-9 and TRBJ1-2; 7 bases align to TRBD1. Germline V gives CDR1 SEHNR, CDR2 FQNEAQ (reference sequence). After removal of 5 bases from V and 4 bases from J, the junction contained 4 bases not matched to a gene. The length of the CDR3 is 13 residues. CDR3 DNA: TGTGCCAGCAGCCTTGGGACAGCCTATGGCTACACCTTC. Translation: CASSLGTAYGYTF.

The chain links TRBV4-2 to TRBJ1-3, with TRBD1 identical over 9 bases. The CDR3 covers 17 residues. Germline assignment: CDR1 LGHNA and CDR2 YNFKEQ. The V and J ends lost 4 bases and 1 base, in that order; junction bases with no gene match: 8. CDR3 nucleotides: TGTGCCAGCAGCCCCTCAGGGACAGGGCGATCTGGAAACACCATATATTTT. This gives the protein CASSPSGTGRSGNTIYF.

This clone was recorded only once. The genes are TRBV5-4 and TRBJ2-7; 7 bases align to TRBD2. The germline gives CDR1 SGHNT, CDR2 YYREEE (reference sequence). CDR3 length: 14 amino acids. Trimming removed 2 bases from V and 3 bases from J; junction bases left unmatched: 5. This chain's CDR3 is CASSLAGPGYEQYF. The CDR3 coding sequence is TGTGCCAGCAGCTTAGCGGGGCCGGGCTACGAGCAGTACTTC.

The DNA for the CDR3 is TGTGCCAGCAGCCTACAGGGCGCTGGGGCCAACGTCCTGACTTTC. Amino acid sequence: CASSLQGAGANVLTF. The rearrangement joins TRBV9 to TRBJ2-6; tentative D call: TRBD1 (6 bases). CDR1 and CDR2 (germline): SGDLS, YYNGEE. V shed 4 bases and J shed 2 bases, with 10 bases lying between them. This CDR3 contains 15 residues.

This chain uses TRBV13 with TRBJ2-3; TRBD2 might be the D (6 bases). The CDR3 loop spans 19 amino acids. Germline assignment: CDR1 PRHDT and CDR2 FYEKMQ (reference sequence). Deletions cut 2 bases from V and 6 bases from J, with 27 bases between. The CDR3 DNA is TGTGCCAGCAGCTTAATAAATTTGGGAGAGGAGGGTTGGACGGATACGCAGTATTTT. Protein sequence: CASSLINLGEEGWTDTQYF.

This sequence joins TRBV9 and TRBJ2-5; maybe TRBD1 (6 bases). In germline, CDR1 is SGDLS, CDR2 YYNGEE. The CDR3 sequence is 15 residues long. Trimming cost V 1 base and J 5 bases, with 15 bases left between them. In nucleotides, the CDR3 is TGTGCCAGCAGCGTACTCCGGGACAATACCGAGACCCAGTACTTC. Residues: CASSVLRDNTETQYF.

V gene TRBV15 combines with J gene TRBJ2-7, with unresolved D. Germline V CDR1 and CDR2: LNHNV, YYDKDF (reference sequence). Trimming removed 4 bases from V and 0 bases from J, with 13 bases in between. The CDR3 length is 15 residues. CDR3 loop: CATSTYRVFSYEQYF. CDR3 nucleotides: TGTGCCACCAGCACTTACCGGGTATTCTCCTACGAGCAGTACTTC.

The chain uses TRBV5-6 and TRBJ2-7; 9 bases are a match to TRBD1. The germline gives CDR1 SGHDT, CDR2 YYEEEE. J gave up 7 bases and V 2 bases, and 7 bases lay outside the gene matches. This CDR3 is 14 amino acids long. The CDR3 spells CASSFGTGSGEQYF. The CDR3, as DNA: TGTGCCAGCAGCTTCGGGACAGGGAGTGGAGAGCAGTACTTC.